This TCR beta chain was captured in a study of shared clonotypes between healthy human individuals. About the study: Plates per donor: three CD4 naive, three CD4 memory, two CD8 naive, one CD8 memory.

Some clones are missing from TCRdb's copy, which holds only in-frame ones; the method was immunoSEQ multiplex PCR. This table holds 550,000 to 800,000 clones, over 65% found once. Notes on this clone: Its antigen is unknown.

Regarding the study as a whole: Unshared clonotypes carried lower generation probabilities than those common to all four donors. Shared across a few donors were around 5% of the naive CD4 clonotypes.

Unmatched junction bases numbered 13, after V lost 3 bases and J lost 0 bases. The germline CDR1 and CDR2 sequences are LGHNT and FRNRAP. The CDR3 is 20 residues long. The sequenced sample was memory CD4+ T cells sorted from blood. As to subset: CD45RA-negative fraction. The receptor was isolated from a woman aged 30 to 39 in good health. The chain uses TRBV12-5 and TRBJ2-1; 11 bases map to TRBD1. CDR3 sequence (DNA): TGTGCTAGTGGTTTACCCCGGGACAGGGGGTCGTTAAGCTCCTACAATGAGCAGTTCTTC. It is translated as CASGLPRDRGSLSSYNEQFF.